This T cell receptor beta chain came from a study of T cells in Graves' hyperthyroidism and ophthalmopathy (dated by TCRdb to 2018 to 2020). Study-level background: TCR V-J signatures able to tell the groups apart were searched for in a discovery cohort of 90 to 100 patients, of whom over 40 had Graves' ophthalmopathy and roughly 58 had stable Graves' hyperthyroidism. An independent validation cohort of fewer than 20 hyperthyroidism patients and 15 or so patients who later progressed to ophthalmopathy tested prospective prediction of ophthalmopathy. The 80 to 100 discovery patients were randomly divided into training and test sets at a 7:3 ratio. In addition, the study compared T-cell repertoires in thyroid tissue and in blood from roughly 6 Graves' hyperthyroidism patients. After blood sampling, hyperthyroidism patients were treated with methimazole at a starting dose of 30 mg daily, and ophthalmopathy patients were treated with high-dose intravenous methylprednisolone. The paper reports TCR Vbeta CDR3 sequencing of some 140 peripheral blood samples: around 45 ophthalmopathy, 70 to 85 hyperthyroidism and around 17 progressor patients.

This clonotype showed up just a few times. Its antigen remains unidentified. Base qualities are missing; no much larger clone stands one base away. The germline V gene gives CDR1 as SQVTM and CDR2 as ANQGSEA. Unmatched junction bases come to 22, with V trimmed by 0 bases and J by 17 bases. The CDR3 sequence holds 17 residues, the cysteine and phenylalanine included. The kept DNA is CDR3 alone, 51 bases in frame from the first base. General study outcomes and caveats: Most expanded thyroid clonotypes (frequency above 0.001) were also detected in blood, a finding suggesting that blood repertoires may reflect thyroid immune responses. In validation, progression to ophthalmopathy was predicted by the model with 70% to 71% sensitivity and nearly 75% specificity, a median of about 6.4 months before onset. In cross-validation, a model built on a 13 V-J signature told ophthalmopathy apart from stable hyperthyroidism with just under 90% sensitivity and 81% to 82% specificity, and in testing the same model reached 80%/75%. Sample size was not statistically predetermined, and blinding of investigators to group allocation was not performed.

The study excluded patients with uncontrolled infections, other autoimmune diseases, pregnancy or lactation. Diagnoses relied on clinical symptoms, serum thyroxine and TRAb, thyroid ultrasound and orbital computed tomography. Total RNA was extracted with Trizol reagent, and quality was checked on an Agilent 2100 Bioanalyzer. The TCR beta CDR3 regions were amplified from the RNA transcripts. The TCR CDR3 was subjected to a first round of RT-PCR using the HTBI primer set and the Qiagen OneStep RT-PCR kit. A second multiplex PCR round built the libraries, followed by size selection and purification. Libraries were sequenced paired-end with 100 bp reads on an Illumina HiSeq2000. The authors processed their data as follows. SOAPnuke was used to process the raw data, removing reads that contained adapters or uncalled bases, had a mean Phred below 15, or lacked an exact match to the constant primer or identifier. COPE v1.2.5 was used to merge high-quality paired reads, and clonotypes were defined as unique nucleotide sequences. MiTCR v1.1 was used to align the clonotypes against IMGT TRBV, TRBD and TRBJ reference segments. The analysis was restricted to V-J combinations with a frequency above 0.0001, which together covered 99% to 99.2% of the repertoires. A TCS score was defined as the ratio of F50 (clonal expansion) to E x V (chaos), with BLOSUM62-based TCRdist applied between CDR3 peptides within each V-J. Welch's t-statistics and random forest reduced 500 to 650 V-J features to 10 to 15, which were used in a naive Bayes classifier (R e1071). The Morisita-Horn index was used to measure how similar the thyroid and blood repertoires were. Clones were called with MiXCR by TCRdb after fastp trimmed the public reads at Q25, and only in-frame beta chains were retained. Under each unique CDR3 protein, matching rows form one entry showing the most common genes and DNA. The V and J calls were not made by the authors but by TCRdb's processing. The sample table lists roughly 500,000 distinct CDR3 sequences, 46% of them with a count of one. Jointly, the top ten make up about 45% of the sample.

The receptor was isolated from an adult woman with Graves' disease, either hyperthyroidism or ophthalmopathy (not recorded which). The sample was peripheral blood or thyroid tissue (not recorded which). The chain is assembled from TRBV29-1 and TRBJ1-6; 7 middle bases align to TRBD1. The nucleotide sequence is given as TGCAGCGTTGAAGACCAAGGACAGGAGAACCGTTTAACCCAATTCCACTTT. Its coded protein is CSVEDQGQENRLTQFHF. This CDR3, with the reference TRBV29-1 and TRBJ1-6 proteins standing in past its ends, gives the full variable domain SAVISQKPSRDICQRGTSLTIQCQVDSQVTMMFWYRQQPGQSLTLIATANQGSEATYESGFVIDKFPISRPNLTFSTLTVSNMSPEDSSIYLCSVEDQGQENRLTQFHFGNGTRLTVT.